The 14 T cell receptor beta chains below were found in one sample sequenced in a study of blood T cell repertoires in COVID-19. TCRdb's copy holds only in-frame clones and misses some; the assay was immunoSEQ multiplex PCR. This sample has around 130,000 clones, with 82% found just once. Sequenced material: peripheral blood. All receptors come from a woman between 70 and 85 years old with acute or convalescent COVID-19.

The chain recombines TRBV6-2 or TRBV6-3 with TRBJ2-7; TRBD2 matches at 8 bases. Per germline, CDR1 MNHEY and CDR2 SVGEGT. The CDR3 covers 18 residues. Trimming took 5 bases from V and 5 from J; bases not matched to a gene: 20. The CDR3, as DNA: TGTGCCAGCAGTAACGGTTTAGCGGGGTGCCCCACCCGAAACGAGCAGTACGTC. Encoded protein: CASSNGLAGCPTRNEQYV.

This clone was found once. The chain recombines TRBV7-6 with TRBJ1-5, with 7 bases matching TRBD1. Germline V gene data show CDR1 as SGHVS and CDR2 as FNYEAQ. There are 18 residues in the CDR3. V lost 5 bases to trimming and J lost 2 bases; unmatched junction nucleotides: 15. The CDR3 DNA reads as TGTGCCAGCAGCCCCAGCGGGCCAGGGGGTACCGGCAATCAGCCCCAGCATTTT. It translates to CASSPSGPGGTGNQPQHF.

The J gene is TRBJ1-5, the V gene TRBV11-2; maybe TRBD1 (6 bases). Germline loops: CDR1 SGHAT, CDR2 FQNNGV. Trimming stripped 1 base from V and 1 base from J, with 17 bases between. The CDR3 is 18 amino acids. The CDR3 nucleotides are TGTGCCAGCAGCTTAGGGTACAGGGAGCTTTTGAGCAATCAGCCCCAGCATTTT. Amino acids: CASSLGYRELLSNQPQHF. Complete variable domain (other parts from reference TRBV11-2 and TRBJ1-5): EAGVAQSPRYKIIEKRQSVAFWCNPISGHATLYWYQQILGQGPKLLIQFQNNGVVDDSQLPKDRFSAERLKGVDSTLKIQPAKLEDSAVYLCASSLGYRELLSNQPQHFGDGTRLSIL.

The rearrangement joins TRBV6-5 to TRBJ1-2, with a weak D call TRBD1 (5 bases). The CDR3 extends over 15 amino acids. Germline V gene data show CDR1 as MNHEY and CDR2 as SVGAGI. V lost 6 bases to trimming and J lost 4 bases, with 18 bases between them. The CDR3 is CASSDARGGLYGYTF. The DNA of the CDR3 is TGTGCCAGCAGCGATGCGAGGGGAGGCCTCTATGGCTACACCTTC.

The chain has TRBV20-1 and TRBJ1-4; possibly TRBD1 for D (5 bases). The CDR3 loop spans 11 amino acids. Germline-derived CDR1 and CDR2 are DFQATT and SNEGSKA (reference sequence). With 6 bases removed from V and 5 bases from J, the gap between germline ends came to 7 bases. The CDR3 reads CSARVNEKLFF. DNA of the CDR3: TGCAGTGCCAGGGTGAATGAAAAACTGTTTTTT.

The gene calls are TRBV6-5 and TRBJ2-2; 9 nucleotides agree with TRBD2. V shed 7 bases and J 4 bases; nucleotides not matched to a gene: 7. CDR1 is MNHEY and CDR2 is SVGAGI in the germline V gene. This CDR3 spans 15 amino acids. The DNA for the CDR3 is TGTGCCAGCAAGCTAGCGGGACTCACCACCGGGGAGCTGTTTTTT. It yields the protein CASKLAGLTTGELFF.

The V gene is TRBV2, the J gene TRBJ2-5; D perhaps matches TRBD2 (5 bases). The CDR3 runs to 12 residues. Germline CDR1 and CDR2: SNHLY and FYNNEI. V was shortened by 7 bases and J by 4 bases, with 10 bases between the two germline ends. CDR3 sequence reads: CASKGEGETQYF. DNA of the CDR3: TGTGCCAGCAAGGGAGAGGGAGAGACCCAGTACTTC.

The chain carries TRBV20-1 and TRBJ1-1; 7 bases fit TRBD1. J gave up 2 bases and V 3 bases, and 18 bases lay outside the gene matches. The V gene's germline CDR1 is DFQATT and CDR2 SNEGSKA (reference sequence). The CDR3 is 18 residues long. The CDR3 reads CSASDTLGQIGPNTEAFF. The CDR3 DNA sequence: TGCAGTGCTAGTGATACCCTGGGACAGATAGGCCCTAACACTGAAGCTTTCTTT.

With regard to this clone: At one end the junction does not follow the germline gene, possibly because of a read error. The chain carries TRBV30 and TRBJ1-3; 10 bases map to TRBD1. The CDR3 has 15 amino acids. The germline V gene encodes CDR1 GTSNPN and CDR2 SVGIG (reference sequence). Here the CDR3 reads CAWKSGQGSGNTIYF. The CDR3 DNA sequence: TGTGCCTGGAAATCGGGACAGGGGTCTGGGAACACCATATATTTT.

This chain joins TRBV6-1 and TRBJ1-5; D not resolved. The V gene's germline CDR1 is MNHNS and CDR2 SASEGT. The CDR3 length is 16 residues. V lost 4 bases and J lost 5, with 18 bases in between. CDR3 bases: TGTGCCAGCAGTGGAGGGCGGGTAAACCGGGATCAGCCCCAGCATTTT. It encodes CASSGGRVNRDQPQHF.

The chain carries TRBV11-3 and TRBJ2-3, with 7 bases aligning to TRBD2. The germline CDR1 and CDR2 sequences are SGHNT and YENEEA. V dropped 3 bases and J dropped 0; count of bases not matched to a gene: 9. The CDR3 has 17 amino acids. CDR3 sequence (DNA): TGTGCCAGCAGCTTTAGGGCGGGGGTTCGGAGCACAGATACGCAGTATTTT. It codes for CASSFRAGVRSTDTQYF.

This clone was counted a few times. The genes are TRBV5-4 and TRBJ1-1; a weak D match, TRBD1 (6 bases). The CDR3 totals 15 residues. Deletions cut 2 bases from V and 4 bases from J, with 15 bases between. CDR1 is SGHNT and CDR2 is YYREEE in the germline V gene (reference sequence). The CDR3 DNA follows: TGTGCCAGCAGCTTTGAACAGGGTTGGATCACTGAAGCTTTCTTT. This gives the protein CASSFEQGWITEAFF.

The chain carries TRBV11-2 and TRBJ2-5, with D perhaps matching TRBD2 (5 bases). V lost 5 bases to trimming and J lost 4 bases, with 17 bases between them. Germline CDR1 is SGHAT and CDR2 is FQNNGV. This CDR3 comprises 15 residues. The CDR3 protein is CASSPTGVLRETQYF. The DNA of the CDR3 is TGTGCCAGCAGCCCCACCGGGGTTTTACGAGAGACCCAGTACTTC.

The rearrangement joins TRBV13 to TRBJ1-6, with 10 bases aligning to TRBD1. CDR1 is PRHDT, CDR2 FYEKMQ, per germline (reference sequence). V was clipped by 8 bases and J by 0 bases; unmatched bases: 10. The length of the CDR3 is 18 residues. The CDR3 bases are TGTGCCAGCCGCCATCAACGGGACAGGGGCTCCTATAATTCACCCCTCCACTTT. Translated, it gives CASRHQRDRGSYNSPLHF.